The clone carrying this T cell receptor (beta chain) was counted many times. Each CDR3 protein gets one entry after TCRdb re-called the 5' RACE reads with MiXCR. This sample yields about 29,000 distinct CDR3 sequences, of which around 12% are seen a single time; about 16% belongs to the top ten. This sample is part of a study of T-cell memory formation after mild COVID-19. Material: PBMCs or a T cell subset sorted from them (not recorded which). This sequence originates from an adult woman who had mild COVID-19 (a few samples of this study predate the infection). Cell type and time point are not known.

The CDR3 DNA follows: TGTGCCAGCAGACCGACAGGATCGGGCTCTGGAAACACCATATATTTT. Translated, it gives CASRPTGSGSGNTIYF. The chain links TRBV9 to TRBJ1-3; a possible D gene is TRBD1 (6 bases). Trimming took 5 bases from V and 0 from J, leaving 15 bases between them. Germline V gene data show CDR1 as SGDLS and CDR2 as YYNGEE. The CDR3 loop spans 16 amino acids.